This is a list of T cell receptor beta chains from one sample in a study of CD8 T cells in Susac syndrome. TCRdb called the immunoSEQ multiplex PCR reads again in MiXCR, with one record for every CDR3 protein. The sample has about 300,000 distinct CDR3 sequences; around 84% are singletons. Material: CD8+ T cells from PBMCs. All receptors derive from a human donor with multiple sclerosis. Each CDR3 is given without its conserved first and last residue.

CDR3 protein: ASSPTGGRGYT
J gene: TRBJ1-2
V gene: TRBV5-1

CDR3 protein: ASSSLRQGFNQPQH
J gene: TRBJ1-5
V gene: TRBV28

CDR3 protein: ASSPADPDTQY
J gene: TRBJ2-3
V gene: TRBV18

CDR3 protein: ASMENTGELF
J gene: TRBJ2-2
V gene: TRBV6-5

CDR3 protein: ASSRRDTAHDNSPLH
J gene: TRBJ1-6
V gene: TRBV6-1

CDR3 protein: SVGSGDGGEQY
J gene: TRBJ2-7
V gene: TRBV29-1

CDR3 protein: ASSYENTDTQY
J gene: TRBJ2-3
V gene: TRBV13

CDR3 protein: ASSPASGRYDEQF
J gene: TRBJ2-1
V gene: TRBV11-3

CDR3 protein: SVVLDRGPANTIY
J gene: TRBJ1-3
V gene: TRBV29-1

CDR3 protein: ASSTGLKTGELF
J gene: TRBJ2-2
V gene: TRBV27

CDR3 protein: ASSYVQGGRIDGYT
J gene: TRBJ1-2
V gene: TRBV7-9

CDR3 protein: ASSATGGMSYEQY
J gene: TRBJ2-7
V gene: TRBV9

CDR3 protein: ASSAAGGSSYNEQF
J gene: TRBJ2-1
V gene: TRBV9

CDR3 protein: ASSLEPATGANVLT
J gene: TRBJ2-6
V gene: TRBV28

CDR3 protein: ASSLVGVRKQETQY
J gene: TRBJ2-5
V gene: TRBV5-1

CDR3 protein: ASSTRTGGNYEQY
J gene: TRBJ2-7
V gene: TRBV27

CDR3 protein: ASSQERLAGAAGDIQY
J gene: TRBJ2-4
V gene: TRBV3-1

CDR3 protein: ASSMLFRTLSYNEQF
J gene: TRBJ2-1
V gene: TRBV19

CDR3 protein: ASSLRGGYPDTQY
J gene: TRBJ2-3
V gene: TRBV28

CDR3 protein: ASSLNGGNQPQH
J gene: TRBJ1-5
V gene: TRBV7-9

CDR3 protein: ASSYGLQGYT
J gene: TRBJ1-2
V gene: TRBV25-1

CDR3 protein: ATSRALDRPRAGELF
J gene: TRBJ2-2
V gene: TRBV15

CDR3 protein: ASSPRLAGVVETQY
J gene: TRBJ2-5
V gene: TRBV7-8

CDR3 protein: ASSARGRNYEQY
J gene: TRBJ2-7
V gene: TRBV6-1

CDR3 protein: ASSSGRESYNEQF
J gene: TRBJ2-1
V gene: TRBV19

CDR3 protein: ASIGPPDSLYQPQH
J gene: TRBJ1-5
V gene: TRBV28

CDR3 protein: ASSLRRKNGYT
J gene: TRBJ1-2
V gene: TRBV7-2

CDR3 protein: ASSYPLENTEAF
J gene: TRBJ1-1
V gene: TRBV7-9